A single sample gave rise to the 15 T cell receptor beta chains below, sequenced in a study of cytomegalovirus exposure and HLA in healthy donors (dated by TCRdb to the late 2010s). The library was generated by the immunoSEQ multiplex PCR assay. The multiplex PCR relied on a mix of 60 forward primers for TCR Vbeta segments and 13 reverse primers for TCR Jbeta segments. TCRdb provides this immuneACCESS table in a form limited to in-frame rearrangements. Some clones are lacking; in checked studies, under half of them reflect an unresolved V gene, and why the rest are absent is not known. The sample table contains roughly 280,000 clones; only one count was recorded for 72% of them. The ten largest clonotypes hold 2% to 2.5% of the sample. The sample was PBMCs. The receptors stem from a female donor in good health and CMV-seronegative.

The rearrangement uses TRBV11-2 and TRBJ2-1, with 7 bases aligning to TRBD2. J was trimmed by 7 bases and V by 5 bases; bases with no gene match: 11. This CDR3 region has 15 residues. Germline V gives CDR1 SGHAT, CDR2 FQNNGV. The CDR3 loop reads CASSPLGGRTNEQFF. CDR3 nucleotides: TGTGCCAGCAGCCCCCTGGGCGGGAGAACGAATGAGCAGTTCTTC.

CDR3: CASSQGRGSTEAFF. The CDR3, as DNA: TGCGCCAGCAGCCAAGGCAGGGGGTCCACTGAAGCTTTCTTT. This chain joins TRBV4-1 and TRBJ1-1; TRBD1 aligns across 7 bases. The CDR3 sequence is 14 residues long. With V trimmed by 1 base and J by 4 bases, 3 bases remained unmatched. The germline V gene has CDR1 MGHRA and CDR2 YSYEKL.

A few counts support this clone. This chain connects TRBV5-1 to TRBJ2-5; 11 bases match TRBD2. The CDR3 runs to 18 residues. The V gene's germline CDR1 is SGHRS and CDR2 YFSETQ. The V segment lost 4 bases and the J segment 3 bases; nucleotides outside the gene matches: 14. The chain's CDR3 is CASSTIAGGPPTKETQYF. Here the CDR3 DNA reads TGCGCCAGCAGCACAATAGCGGGAGGGCCCCCAACCAAAGAGACCCAGTACTTC. Full variable domain (rest looked up from reference TRBV5-1 and TRBJ2-5): KAGVTQTPRYLIKTRGQQVTLSCSPISGHRSVSWYQQTPGQGLQFLFEYFSETQRNKGNFPGRFSGRQFSNSRSEMNVSTLELGDSALYLCASSTIAGGPPTKETQYFGPGTRLLVL.

Only a few counts were recorded for this clone. V is TRBV7-2 and J is TRBJ2-1, with 9 bases fitting TRBD1. CDR3 length equals 14 residues. J lost 5 bases, V lost 5 bases, and 4 bases had no gene match. The germline CDR1 and CDR2 sequences are SGHTA and FQGNSA. Here the CDR3 DNA reads TGTGCCAGCAGCGAAAGGACAGGGGACAATGAGCAGTTCTTC. Its protein is CASSERTGDNEQFF. The complete variable domain, with remaining parts taken from reference TRBV7-2 and TRBJ2-1, reads GAGVSQSPSNKVTEKGKDVELRCDPISGHTALYWYRQSLGQGLEFLIYFQGNSAPDKSGLPSDRFSAERTGGSVSTLTIQRTQQEDSAVYLCASSERTGDNEQFFGPGTRLTVL.

CDR3: CASSLGLGENTGELFF. The CDR3 nucleotides read TGTGCCAGCAGCTTGGGATTAGGAGAAAACACCGGGGAGCTGTTTTTT. V usage is TRBV5-6 and J usage is TRBJ2-2; D ambiguous. Germline CDR1 SGHDT, CDR2 YYEEEE. This CDR3 comprises 16 residues. Between the trimmed V and J ends, which lost 0 bases and 2 bases, there was a span of 11 bases.

V usage is TRBV28 and J usage is TRBJ2-7, with 7 bases lining up with TRBD1. The germline CDR1 and CDR2 sequences are MDHEN and SYDVKM. This CDR3 has 15 residues. With 6 bases clipped from V and 0 bases from J, the junction kept 8 bases outside the gene matches. As DNA, the CDR3 is TGTGCCAGCAGGACGGACAGGACCAGCTCCTACGAGCAGTACTTC. Translating it yields CASRTDRTSSYEQYF.

The genes are TRBV7-6 and TRBJ2-5; 8 bases agree with TRBD2. CDR1 and CDR2 from the germline V gene are SGHVS and FNYEAQ. This CDR3 is 15 amino acids long. With V trimmed by 3 bases and J by 4 bases, 7 bases remained unmatched. Here the CDR3 reads CASSFTGGVGETQYF. The CDR3 DNA follows: TGTGCCAGCAGCTTCACGGGAGGGGTCGGAGAGACCCAGTACTTC. Using reference TRBV7-6 and TRBJ2-5 for the parts outside the CDR3, the full variable domain is GAGVSQSPRYKVTKRGQDVALRCDPISGHVSLYWYRQALGQGPEFLTYFNYEAQQDKSGLPNDRFSAERPEGSISTLTIQRTEQRDSAMYRCASSFTGGVGETQYFGPGTRLLVL.

J is TRBJ2-2 and V is TRBV6-4; TRBD1 might be the D (6 bases). The CDR3 totals 14 residues. V lost 5 bases and J lost 5, with 12 bases in between. Germline-derived CDR1 and CDR2 are MRHNA and SNTAGT. The CDR3 nucleotides read TGTGCCAGCAGTACACAGGGCGGGACCGGGGAGCTGTTTTTT. Its translation: CASSTQGGTGELFF.

A single count supports this clone. The chain joins TRBV7-2 to TRBJ2-1; 8 positions match TRBD2. CDR1 and CDR2 from the germline V gene are SGHTA and FQGNSA. J was trimmed by 8 bases and V by 5 bases; bases with no gene match: 8. This CDR3 contains 14 residues. The CDR3 nucleotides are TGTGCCAGCAGCCTCGGGACTAGGGACGATGAGCAGTTCTTC. This sequence encodes CASSLGTRDDEQFF.

The rearrangement uses TRBV4-3 and TRBJ2-7; 8 bases are a match to TRBD1. V lost 3 bases and J lost 5; bases outside the gene matches: 9. The CDR3 has 15 amino acids. CDR1 LGHNA and CDR2 YSLEER come from the germline V gene. The CDR3 DNA reads TGCGCCAGCAGCCAGCCCGACAGGGGCATGGACGAGCAGTACTTC. It yields the protein CASSQPDRGMDEQYF.

The chain recombines TRBV5-1 with TRBJ1-4; no clear D gene. In germline, CDR1 is SGHRS, CDR2 YFSETQ. V was cut by 2 bases and J by 0 bases, with 5 bases left in between. The CDR3 totals 14 residues. The CDR3 loop is CASSLLSTNEKLFF. The CDR3, as DNA: TGCGCCAGCAGCTTACTTTCAACTAATGAAAAACTGTTTTTT.

The chain joins TRBV14 to TRBJ2-7; TRBD1 matches at 7 bases. This CDR3 is built from 14 residues. The trim removed 3 bases at V and 5 bases at J, leaving 7 bases unmatched. Germline-derived CDR1 and CDR2 are SGHDN and FVKESK. CDR3 loop: CASSHLRTGHEQYF. The CDR3 nucleotides read TGTGCCAGCAGCCACCTCAGGACAGGCCACGAGCAGTACTTC. The full variable domain, its missing parts supplied by reference TRBV14 and TRBJ2-7, is EAGVTQFPSHSVIEKGQTVTLRCDPISGHDNLYWYRRVMGKEIKFLLHFVKESKQDESGMPNNRFLAERTGGTYSTLKVQPAELEDSGVYFCASSHLRTGHEQYFGPGTRLTVT.

V is TRBV4-1 and J is TRBJ2-7; TRBD2 matches at 8 bases. The CDR3 spans 14 residues. Trimming at V came to 3 bases and at J to 4 bases, leaving 5 bases not matched to a gene. Germline V lookup: CDR1 MGHRA, CDR2 YSYEKL. The CDR3 is CASSHPGLGYEQYF. CDR3 bases: TGCGCCAGCAGCCACCCGGGACTAGGTTACGAGCAGTACTTC.

V gene TRBV7-3 combines with J gene TRBJ2-1; 9 positions agree with TRBD2. V was clipped by 4 bases and J by 7 bases; unmatched bases: 14. Germline V gene sequence: CDR1 SGHTA, CDR2 FQGTGA. This CDR3 spans 17 amino acids. CDR3 in amino acids: CASSSPLISGSRNEQFF. The CDR3 coding sequence is TGTGCCAGCAGCTCCCCCTTGATTAGCGGGAGTAGGAATGAGCAGTTCTTC. Drawing the rest from reference TRBV7-3 and TRBJ2-1, the complete variable domain is GAGVSQTPSNKVTEKGKYVELRCDPISGHTALYWYRQSLGQGPEFLIYFQGTGAADDSGLPNDRFFAVRPEGSVSTLKIQRTERGDSAVYLCASSSPLISGSRNEQFFGPGTRLTVL.

A few counts support this clone. The rearrangement uses TRBV5-1 and TRBJ2-1; 10 bases are shared with TRBD2. Germline CDR1 is SGHRS and CDR2 is YFSETQ. This CDR3 contains 16 residues. The junction had 13 bases not matched to a gene; V was cut back by 4 bases and J by 9 bases. This CDR3 is CASSPGTSVEVREQFF. The DNA of the CDR3 is TGCGCCAGCAGCCCGGGGACTAGCGTGGAGGTTCGTGAGCAGTTCTTC.